This T cell receptor beta chain comes out of a study of a mutant IDH1 vaccine in newly diagnosed glioma. Study-level information: Radiotherapy alone preceded vaccination by 4-6 weeks; alternatively, vaccination started with temozolomide cycles. The V12 visit happened in week 35, and the V13 visit happened in week 47. Patients previously underwent radiotherapy, temozolomide, or both, and most underwent both.

Unmatched junction bases numbered 3, after V lost 1 base and J lost 1 base. Looked up from germline, CDR1 is SEHNR and CDR2 is FQNEAQ (reference sequence). CDR3 size: 15 residues. TCRdb's copy holds only in-frame clones and misses some; the assay was immunoSEQ multiplex PCR. In the table there are about 34,000 clones, 87% of which are singletons. The sample's time point: week 47, end of study. The study gave 300 ug of mutant IDH1 20-mer peptide per vaccine dose, with topical imiquimod. Vaccination of patients was performed eight times, in weeks 1, 3, 5, 7, 11, 15, 19 and 23. This clone was detected a few times. The target antigen is unknown.

This specimen was PBMCs, taken from a glioma patient whose treatment included an IDH1 peptide vaccine. This receptor was taken from a woman under 40 with glioma. The chain joins TRBV7-9 to TRBJ1-1; 7 nucleotides line up with TRBD1. The CDR3 bases are TGTGCCAGCAGCTTAGTGGCAGGGGGGAACACTGAAGCTTTCTTT. Its translation: CASSLVAGGNTEAFF.